A single T cell receptor (beta chain) is shown here with its context. Its antigen is unidentified. Of the isolated RNA, all was reverse transcribed, and so the sequenced material was expressed TCRB transcripts. The average read count of naive, central memory and regulatory T cell samples was approximately 3.5 million. Here immunoSEQ multiplex PCR was the method, and the copy in TCRdb shows in-frame clones only, minus some. The sample lists 150,000 to 200,000 clones, approximately 9.1% occurring once. These data originate in a study of beta chain features in type 1 diabetes. Overall study context: Healthy donors and patients showed comparable age, gender and cell yields. Study-level findings and limits: For patients, the naive, central memory and Treg TCRB repertoires appeared more alike than for healthy donors. Diminished insertions and augmented deletions at VDJ junctions characterized type 1 diabetes patients.

The CDR3 is 13 amino acids. Trimming cost V 7 bases and J 2 bases; bases outside gene matches: 5. In germline, CDR1 is SQVTM, CDR2 ANQGSEA. The sequencing input was central memory CD4+ T cells from blood. The chain couples TRBV29-1 to TRBJ2-3, with 8 bases identical to TRBD2. This TCR was sampled from a woman aged 18-29 years in good health. CDR3 nucleotide sequence: TGCAGCGGGGCGGGGGGTTCCACAGATACGCAGTATTTT. Protein: CSGAGGSTDTQYF.